Below, one T cell receptor (beta chain) is given with its context. This record comes from a study of OX40 agonist ivuxolimab in advanced cancers. Clones were sequenced by immunoSEQ multiplex PCR, and TCRdb holds only the in-frame ones, with some missing. The table lists approximately 62,000 clones, roughly 87% of them singletons. The TCR was taken from an adult with an advanced solid tumor such as melanoma, head and neck, liver or kidney cancer. The sequenced sample was CD4+ or CD8+ T cells sorted from blood, obtained in a trial of the OX40 agonist ivuxolimab.

DNA for the CDR3: TGTGCCAGCAGCTTGCGTACTAGCGGCAGCACAGATACGCAGTATTTT. This translates into CASSLRTSGSTDTQYF. The genes are TRBV9 and TRBJ2-3, with 8 bases aligning to TRBD2. CDR3 length: 16 amino acids. The V and J ends lost 4 bases and 0 bases, in that order; junction bases with no gene match: 7. Germline V lookup: CDR1 SGDLS, CDR2 YYNGEE.